This T cell receptor beta chain comes out of a study of post-analysis software for immune sequencing data. Trimming took 6 bases from V and 1 from J; bases not matched to a gene: 13. This CDR3 contains 17 residues. Germline V gives CDR1 SGHVS, CDR2 FQNEAQ. With respect to this clonotype: The antigen is not known.

Whole-study results and caveats: TRBV segments more frequent in patients than in controls numbered several and included TRBV5-6, TRBV5-1 and TRBV20-1.

Unique molecular identifiers had been added to the TCR beta cDNA libraries. TCRdb analysed the PCR reads with MiXCR anew, one entry per CDR3 protein. The sample yields some 690,000 distinct CDR3 sequences, less than 35% seen once. This sequence joins TRBV7-8 and TRBJ1-1; 8 nucleotides match TRBD1. This TCR derives from a girl between 10 and 17 years old with multiple sclerosis. What was sequenced was blood. CDR3 protein: CASRRLTGAQGNTEAFF. In DNA, the CDR3 is TGTGCCAGCAGGCGCTTGACAGGGGCTCAGGGGAACACTGAAGCTTTCTTT.